This TCR beta chain was retrieved from a study of beta chain features in type 1 diabetes (dated 2018 in TCRdb). About the full investigation: Patients and healthy donors did not differ in mean age, gender distribution, total cell number or subset yield. A total of 100 million to 110 million sorted cells were examined across all samples, and a strong correlation was observed between cell number per subset and RNA yield. The study compared the TCRB repertoires of sorted circulating CD4+ T cell subsets in recently diagnosed type 1 diabetes patients with those in matched healthy donors. Regulatory and stem cell-like memory subsets were obtained from only 8 patients and roughly eight healthy donors, while naive and central memory subsets were obtained from all 30 or so donors. Study-wide conclusions, independent of this receptor: Fewer insertions and more nucleotide deletions at VDJ recombination sites were observed in patients with type 1 diabetes, implying thymic rearrangement abnormalities. Only small numbers of individuals were included in the HLA sub-analyses, which left unresolved whether HLA type had any influence on TCRB rearrangement. Naive, central memory and regulatory TCRB repertoires appeared more similar among patients than among healthy donors. PCR may preferentially amplify shorter templates, but because patient and control samples were amplified and corrected together, any resulting skew would affect both groups equally. Because cDNA was sequenced instead of genomic DNA, activated cells with high expression could be over-represented, although the groups did not differ in activation or CD3 levels. In all four CD4+ subsets, TCRB CDR3 length was moderately but significantly shorter in type 1 diabetes patients.

V is shortened by 8 bases, J by 1 base, and the region joining them spans 6 bases. The germline V gene specifies SNHLY as CDR1 and FYNNEI as CDR2. The CDR3 contains 13 residues, cysteine and phenylalanine counted. Here the CDR3 DNA is all that survives: 39 bases in frame from base 1. The entire isolated RNA was reverse transcribed using the High Capacity cDNA Reverse Transcription Kit, and thus expressed TCRB transcripts were sequenced. Deep immunoSEQ sequencing was performed on naive, central memory and regulatory T cell samples, with an average of roughly 3.5 million total reads per sample. Sorted cells were lysed in RLT buffer and RNA was extracted with DNase-treated RNeasy Micro or Mini kits, depending on cell number. To prevent cross-contamination, each cell subset was processed individually, whereas patient and healthy donor samples were processed jointly. The immunoSEQ multiplex PCR was used to amplify TCRB sequences from cDNA, generating 87-bp fragments that spanned the CDR3 region. Sequencing of the amplicons was done on the Illumina HiSeq platform. In the paper's pipeline: Synthetic template baselines were used to correct PCR bias computationally, reads within Hamming distance 2 were collapsed together, and singletons that could not be merged were discarded. By aligning reads against IMGT, V, D and J genes, CDR3 length, and insertions or deletions at six rearrangement sites were assigned. Within each subset, clonotype counts were normalized to sorted cell number, after which true diversity and Gini coefficients were computed with the tcR R package. Repertoire sharing was quantified using the overlap coefficient calculated on TCRB nucleotide sequences. Out-of-frame TCRB sequences from naive cells were analyzed as a proxy for the pre-selection repertoire. TCRdb provides this immuneACCESS table in a form limited to in-frame rearrangements. Some clones are lacking; in checked studies, under half of them reflect an unresolved V gene, and why the rest are absent is not known. V and J calls and clone size follow that table, whereas D and trimming were derived from the DNA. Present in this sample are about 740,000 clones, about an eighth of which were seen just once. The top ten clonotypes cover 0.02% to 0.025% of the sample.

Each donor gave one peripheral blood draw, averaging approximately 110 mL, which was collected into heparinised tubes. A BD FACSAria II was used to sort naive, central memory, regulatory and stem cell-like memory CD4+ T cells with a panel that included CD45RO, CCR7, CD25, CD127, CD95 and CD27. All sorted populations exceeded 95% purity. Right away, PBMCs were isolated by Lymphoprep density gradient centrifugation and were stained directly, with no culture step. So that batch effects would be minimized, each experiment stained and sorted samples in pairs, pairing one healthy donor with one patient. Only a few counts were recorded for this clone. Its antigen target is currently unknown. Base quality data are lacking; no much larger clone is found one base away.

This clonotype was sampled from a young man with type 1 diabetes. This chain is built from TRBV2 and TRBJ1-6; no D segment can be confidently identified. Sequenced sample: naive CD4+ T cells from blood. The intended sense of this specimen's cell subset or site label: true naive CD4+ T cells. The base sequence is TGTGCCAGCCGGTCGTCCTATAATTCACCCCTCCACTTT. It is translated as CASRSSYNSPLHF.